The present T cell receptor beta chain was sequenced within a study of vaccination effects on CD4 cells after COVID-19 (dated by TCRdb to 2021 to 2024). Study-wide context: The ViraFEST assay stimulated PBMC with viral peptide pools and then used TCR sequencing to identify antigen-specific CD4+ T cell clonotypes by expansion. Two doses of either the BNT162b2 or the mRNA-1273 mRNA SARS-CoV-2 vaccine were administered to participants. A few million PBMC per well were cultured with approximately 10 ug/ml peptides in IMDM containing roughly 5% human AB serum, around 10 IU/ml IL-2 and gentamicin. SARS-CoV-2 spike-specific CD4+ TCR repertoires from before and after mRNA vaccination were compared in COVID-19 convalescent patients and in infection-naive vaccine recipients. The full study included over 8 COVID-19 convalescent patients and a few SARS-CoV-2-naive healthy vaccine recipients. In the study, cultures from other donors were sequenced using the Oncomine TCR Beta short-read assay on an Illumina iSeq 100.

Libraries were prepared through the immunoSEQ multiplex PCR assay. TCR beta CDR3 sequencing was performed on DNA from the cultured, isolated CD4+ T cells. Regarding the original processing steps: Non-productive TCR sequences were removed, reads were trimmed to the CDR3 region, and CDR3s of at least 7 amino acids were retained. Antigen-specific clonotypes were identified with the MANAFEST web app by comparing expansion in peptide wells against reference cultures. To be called positive, a clone needed expansion at FDR<0.05 compared with the reference and with all other wells, an odds ratio greater than 5, and a frequency greater than 0.1% in two replicate wells. Cross-reactive clonotypes were defined as significantly expanded in SARS-CoV-2 spike wells and in at least one common cold coronavirus spike condition. CDR3 similarity was assessed by Levenshtein distance with the stringdist R package, and unrooted trees were built with ape in R 3.6.1. The immuneACCESS repertoire file appears here via TCRdb, limited to in-frame rearrangements. These files lack a portion of the clones; in checked studies, under half of the deficit traces to unresolved V genes, and the cause of the others is not known. Clonal size and the V and J genes are those of that table, whereas D and trimming came from the DNA. The sample table records 45,000 to 50,000 clones; 50% to 70% of these occur just once. The ten largest make up approximately 5% of the sample.

The germline V gene (reference sequence) provides CDR1 LNHDA and CDR2 SQIVND. There are 16 amino acids in the CDR3, from cysteine to phenylalanine inclusive. The DNA shown is the 48-base CDR3, in frame from base 1. Between the V and J ends, shortened by 4 bases and 3 bases respectively, the junction contains 16 bases. What the work shows at the level of the full study, not this receptor alone: Among healthy vaccine recipients, nearly all vaccine-induced clones were SARS-CoV-2 mono-reactive, and only 1 of 255 was cross-reactive with common cold coronaviruses. Only a small number of convalescent patients were included, and no early post-infection timepoints were available, which limited the study. Both infection-induced and vaccine-induced clones contracted markedly at late post-vaccination timepoints, which is consistent with waning T cell responses.

About this clone: What this receptor recognizes is not known. Base qualities are not recorded, but no much larger clone differs from it by a single base.

After less than 13 days of culture, CD4+ T cells were isolated with the EasySep CD4+ T cell isolation kit. The absence of prior SARS-CoV-2 infection in healthy vaccine recipients was confirmed by negative nucleocapsid antibodies before and after vaccination. Half of the culture medium was replaced with fresh IL-2-containing medium on days 3 and 7. Unless noted otherwise, every peptide stimulation condition was grown in triplicate wells. PBMC were separated from whole blood using Ficoll-Paque Plus gradient centrifugation and were then either cryopreserved at -140C or used fresh. Genomic DNA was extracted from cultured CD4+ T cells with the QIAamp micro DNA kit.

The sequence joins TRBV19 to TRBJ1-5; possibly the D gene is TRBD1, per 5 matching bases. Sequences were derived from CD4+ T cells from PBMCs cultured without peptide, sampled before COVID-19 vaccination. The clonotype was recovered from a human donor who received a COVID-19 vaccine. The DNA reads TGTGCCAGTAGTAATGGAGGGGTTTCTTTCAATCAGCCCCAGCATTTT. Its product reads: CASSNGGVSFNQPQHF.